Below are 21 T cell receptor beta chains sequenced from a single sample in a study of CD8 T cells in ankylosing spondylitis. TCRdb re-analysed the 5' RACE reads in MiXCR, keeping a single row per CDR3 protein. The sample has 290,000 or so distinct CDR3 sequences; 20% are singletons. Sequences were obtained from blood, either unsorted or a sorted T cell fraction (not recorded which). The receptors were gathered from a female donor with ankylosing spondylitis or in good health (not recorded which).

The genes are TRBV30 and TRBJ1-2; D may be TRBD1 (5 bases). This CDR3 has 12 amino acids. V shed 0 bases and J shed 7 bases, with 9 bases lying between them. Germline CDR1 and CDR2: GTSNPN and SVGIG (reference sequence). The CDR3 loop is CAWSVSRAGYTF. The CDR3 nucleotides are TGTGCCTGGAGTGTTTCCAGGGCTGGCTACACCTTC.

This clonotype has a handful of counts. The DNA of the CDR3 is TGTGCCAGCAGCTTGGCTTTGGAACAAGAGACCCAGTACTTC. Its protein product is CASSLALEQETQYF. The genes are TRBV5-5 and TRBJ2-5; D not resolved. The CDR3 has 14 amino acids. From germline, CDR1 is SGHKS and CDR2 YYEKEE (reference sequence). Trimming cost V 0 bases and J 2 bases, with 8 bases left between them.

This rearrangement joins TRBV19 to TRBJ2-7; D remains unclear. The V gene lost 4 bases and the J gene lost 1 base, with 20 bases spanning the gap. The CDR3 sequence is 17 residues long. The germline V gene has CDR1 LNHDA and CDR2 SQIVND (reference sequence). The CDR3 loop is CASSTSSGVSLSYEQYF. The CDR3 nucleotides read TGTGCCAGTAGTACATCCTCTGGCGTCTCCCTGTCCTACGAGCAGTACTTC.

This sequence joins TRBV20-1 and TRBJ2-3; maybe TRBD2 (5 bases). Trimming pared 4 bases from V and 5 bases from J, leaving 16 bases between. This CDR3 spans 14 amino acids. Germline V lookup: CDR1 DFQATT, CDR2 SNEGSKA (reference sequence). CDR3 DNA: TGCAGTGCTACCTGGACTCCTCGGGGAGATACGCAGTATTTT. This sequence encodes CSATWTPRGDTQYF.

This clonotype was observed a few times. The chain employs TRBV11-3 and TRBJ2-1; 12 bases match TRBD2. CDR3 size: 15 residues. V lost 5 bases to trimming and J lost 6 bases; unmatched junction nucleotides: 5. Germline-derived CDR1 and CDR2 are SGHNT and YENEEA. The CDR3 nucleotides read TGTGCCAGCAGCCCAAGGACTAGCGGGATCAATGAGCAGTTCTTC. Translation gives CASSPRTSGINEQFF.

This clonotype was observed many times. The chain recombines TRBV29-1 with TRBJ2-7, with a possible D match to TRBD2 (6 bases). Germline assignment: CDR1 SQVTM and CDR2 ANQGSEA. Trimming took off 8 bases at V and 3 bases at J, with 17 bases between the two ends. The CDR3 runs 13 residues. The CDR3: CSILGGSVYEQYF. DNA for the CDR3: TGCAGCATCCTAGGAGGGAGCGTCTACGAGCAGTACTTC.

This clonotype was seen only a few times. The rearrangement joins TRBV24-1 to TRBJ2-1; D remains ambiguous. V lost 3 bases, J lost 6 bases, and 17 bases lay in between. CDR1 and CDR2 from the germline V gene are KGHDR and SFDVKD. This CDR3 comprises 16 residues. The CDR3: CATSDHRASSTNEQFF. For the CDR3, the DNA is TGTGCCACCAGTGATCACCGGGCCTCAAGCACCAATGAGCAGTTCTTC.

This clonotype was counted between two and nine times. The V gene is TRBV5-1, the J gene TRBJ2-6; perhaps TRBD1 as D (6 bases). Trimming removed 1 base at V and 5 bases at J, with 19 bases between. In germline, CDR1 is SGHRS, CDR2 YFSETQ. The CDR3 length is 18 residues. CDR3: CASSLSGQRVLRANVLTF. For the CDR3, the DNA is TGCGCCAGCAGCTTGTCAGGACAGAGGGTTTTGAGGGCCAACGTCCTGACTTTC.

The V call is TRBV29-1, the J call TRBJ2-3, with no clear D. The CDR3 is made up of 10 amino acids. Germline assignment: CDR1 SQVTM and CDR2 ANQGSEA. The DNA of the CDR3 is TGCGCAGCGTTGGTAGATACGCAGTATTTT. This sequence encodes CAALVDTQYF.

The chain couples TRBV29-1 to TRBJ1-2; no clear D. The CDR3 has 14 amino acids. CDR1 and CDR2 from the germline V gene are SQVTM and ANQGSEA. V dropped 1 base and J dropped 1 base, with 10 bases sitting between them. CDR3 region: CSVEADGVNYGYTF. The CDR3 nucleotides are TGCAGCGTTGAAGCAGACGGGGTTAACTATGGCTACACCTTC. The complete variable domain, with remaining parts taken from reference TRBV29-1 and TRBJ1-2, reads SAVISQKPSRDICQRGTSLTIQCQVDSQVTMMFWYRQQPGQSLTLIATANQGSEATYESGFVIDKFPISRPNLTFSTLTVSNMSPEDSSIYLCSVEADGVNYGYTFGSGTRLTVV.

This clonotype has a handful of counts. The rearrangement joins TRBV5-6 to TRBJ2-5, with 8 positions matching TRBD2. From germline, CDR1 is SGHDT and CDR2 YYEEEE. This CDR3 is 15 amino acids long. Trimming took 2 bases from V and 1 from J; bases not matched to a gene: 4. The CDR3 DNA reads TGTGCCAGCAGCTTCCGACTAGCGAGCCAAGAGACCCAGTACTTC. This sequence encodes CASSFRLASQETQYF.

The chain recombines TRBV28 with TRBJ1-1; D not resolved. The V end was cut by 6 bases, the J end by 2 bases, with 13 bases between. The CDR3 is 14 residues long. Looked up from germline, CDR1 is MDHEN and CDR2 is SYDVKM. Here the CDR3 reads CASRTIGSNTEAFF. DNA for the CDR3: TGTGCCAGCAGAACCATAGGGAGCAACACTGAAGCTTTCTTT.

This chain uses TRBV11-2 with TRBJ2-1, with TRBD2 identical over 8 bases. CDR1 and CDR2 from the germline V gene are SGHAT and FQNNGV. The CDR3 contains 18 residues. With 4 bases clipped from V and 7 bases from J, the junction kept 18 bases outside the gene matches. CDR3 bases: TGTGCCAGCAGCTCGCTCTCCCGGACTAGCACCGAATTTAATGAGCAGTTCTTC. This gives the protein CASSSLSRTSTEFNEQFF.

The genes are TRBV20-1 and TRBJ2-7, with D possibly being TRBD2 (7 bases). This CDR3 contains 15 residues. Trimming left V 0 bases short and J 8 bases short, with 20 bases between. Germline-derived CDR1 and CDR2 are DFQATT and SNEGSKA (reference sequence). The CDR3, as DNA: TGCAGTGCTAGAGATGGGGGGGGGCTCCCTTGGAAGCAGTACTTC. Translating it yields CSARDGGGLPWKQYF.

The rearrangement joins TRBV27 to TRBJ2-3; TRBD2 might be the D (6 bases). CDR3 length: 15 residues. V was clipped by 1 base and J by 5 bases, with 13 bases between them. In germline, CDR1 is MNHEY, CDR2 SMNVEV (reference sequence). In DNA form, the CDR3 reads TGTGCCAGCAGTTTATACAGCATGGGGGGAGATACGCAGTATTTT. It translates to CASSLYSMGGDTQYF.

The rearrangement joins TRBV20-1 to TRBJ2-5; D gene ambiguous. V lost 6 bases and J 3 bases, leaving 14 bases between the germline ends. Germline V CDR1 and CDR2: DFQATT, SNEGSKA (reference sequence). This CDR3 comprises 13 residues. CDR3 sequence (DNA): TGCAGTGCATTGTGGCGCAACAAAGAGACCCAGTACTTC. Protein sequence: CSALWRNKETQYF.

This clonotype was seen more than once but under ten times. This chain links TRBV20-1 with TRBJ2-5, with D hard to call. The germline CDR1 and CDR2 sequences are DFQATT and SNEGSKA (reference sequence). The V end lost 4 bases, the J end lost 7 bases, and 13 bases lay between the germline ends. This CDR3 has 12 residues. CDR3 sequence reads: CSAIPPEGTQYF. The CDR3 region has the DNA TGCAGTGCTATTCCCCCCGAAGGGACCCAGTACTTC.

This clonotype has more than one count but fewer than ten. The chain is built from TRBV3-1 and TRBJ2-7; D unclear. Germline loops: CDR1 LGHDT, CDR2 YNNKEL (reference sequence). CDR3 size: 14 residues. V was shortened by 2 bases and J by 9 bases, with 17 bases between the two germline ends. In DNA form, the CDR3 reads TGTGCCAGCAGCCAACGTAGCTTATCTGAGATGCAGTACTTC. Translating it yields CASSQRSLSEMQYF.

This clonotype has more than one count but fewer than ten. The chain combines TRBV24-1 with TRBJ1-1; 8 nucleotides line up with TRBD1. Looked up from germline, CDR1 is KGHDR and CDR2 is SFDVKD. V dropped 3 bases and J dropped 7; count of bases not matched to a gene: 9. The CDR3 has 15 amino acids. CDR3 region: CATSDTTGDRGEAFF. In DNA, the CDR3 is TGTGCCACCAGTGATACGACAGGGGATCGAGGTGAAGCTTTCTTT.

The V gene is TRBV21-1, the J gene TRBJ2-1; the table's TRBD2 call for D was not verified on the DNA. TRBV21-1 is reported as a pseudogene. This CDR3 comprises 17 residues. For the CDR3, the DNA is TGTGCCAGCAGCAAAGTAATGTTAGCGGGAGTTTACAATGAGCAGTTCTTC. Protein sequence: CASSKVMLAGVYNEQFF.

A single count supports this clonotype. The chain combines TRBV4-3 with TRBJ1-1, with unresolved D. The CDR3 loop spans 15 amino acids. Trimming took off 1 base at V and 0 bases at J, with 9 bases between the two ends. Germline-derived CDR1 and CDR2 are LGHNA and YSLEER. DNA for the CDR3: TGCGCCAGCAGCCAAGTCGAGGATCTGAACACTGAAGCTTTCTTT. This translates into CASSQVEDLNTEAFF.